Here is one T cell receptor beta chain with its context. The CDR3 has 16 amino acids. V lost 3 bases and J lost 5, with 20 bases in between. CDR1 SGHNT and CDR2 YYREEE come from the germline V gene (reference sequence). In the authors' methods: For nucleated cells, counts were estimated from reference gene primer amplification. The assay was immunoSEQ multiplex PCR, and TCRdb's table has in-frame clones only and misses some. V and J calls and clone size are given by that table; D and trimming were obtained from the DNA. The data contain about 170,000 clones, 70% to 90% of them singletons. These data are taken from a study of blood T cell repertoires in COVID-19. Study-wide background: Whether acute or convalescent, the COVID-19 samples came from the United States, Italy and Spain.

The chain has TRBV5-4 and TRBJ1-1; D might be TRBD1 (6 bases). This receptor was obtained from a woman at least 80 years old with COVID-19, enrolled during active disease. The sample consisted of peripheral blood. The CDR3 reads CASSSPRGGADTEAFF. CDR3 bases: TGTGCCAGCAGCTCCCCTCGGGGGGGCGCTGATACTGAAGCTTTCTTT.